Described below is a single T cell receptor beta chain sequence and its context. Germline V gives CDR1 SGHTS, CDR2 YDEGEE. The CDR3 runs to 14 residues. Trimming cost V 2 bases and J 2 bases; bases outside gene matches: 2. The data originate from a study of blood T cell repertoires in COVID-19. Per the original methods: Cell counts per sample came from amplifying reference gene primers. The protocol was immunoSEQ multiplex PCR, while the TCRdb copy is restricted to in-frame clones and leaves out a portion. For V, J and clone size, that table is used; D and trimming come from the DNA. The table has some 150,000 clones, more than 80% seen once; the top ten hold almost 6.5%.

Sequencing was performed on peripheral blood. The chain joins TRBV5-8 to TRBJ2-5, with TRBD1 matching 8 bases. The sequence derives from a human donor in a cohort sampled during active COVID-19. The CDR3 sequence: CASSFGTGQETQYF. The CDR3 coding sequence is TGTGCCAGCAGCTTCGGGACAGGACAAGAGACCCAGTACTTC.